These T cell receptor beta chains were read from a single sample in a study of shared clonotypes between healthy human individuals. Using immunoSEQ multiplex PCR, the repertoire was profiled, and TCRdb retains in-frame clones only, with some absent. The repertoire includes roughly 110,000 clones, about two thirds of them detected once, and 20% to 25% sits in the top ten. Material: memory CD8+ T cells sorted from blood. The receptors stem from a woman younger than 45 in good health. Each CDR3 is given with its conserved first and last residue. A D gene is named only where the DNA matches it firmly. Clone size appears in some rows only: once, few, many, or a class for an expanded clone.

j_gene | abundance | v_gene | d_gene | CDR3nt | CDR3aa
TRBJ1-1 | NA | TRBV25-1 | NA | TGTGCCAGCAGTGAATTAGGGGGCACTGAAGCTTTCTTT | CASSELGGTEAFF
TRBJ2-7 | NA | TRBV15 | NA | TGTGCCACCAGCCCCGAACGGAGTGAGCAGTACTTC | CATSPERSEQYF
TRBJ2-1 | NA | TRBV5-1 | NA | TGCGCCAGCAGCTTGGCACCGGGGGCCTACAATGAGCAGTTCTTC | CASSLAPGAYNEQFF
TRBJ1-2 | NA | TRBV10-1 | NA | TGCGCCAGCAGTGAGTCGAAGGGGCTCGGAGCAGGCTACACCTTC | CASSESKGLGAGYTF
TRBJ1-1 | NA | TRBV29-1 | NA | TGCAGCGTCCATAGACCGGTGAACACTGAAGCTTTCTTT | CSVHRPVNTEAFF
TRBJ2-7 | NA | TRBV6-1 | NA | TGTGCCAGCAGTCCTGGGGGGAGACAGTACTTC | CASSPGGRQYF
TRBJ2-2 | NA | TRBV7-7 | NA | TGTGCCAGCAGCTTGTCTGGGAGTAACACCGGGGAGCTGTTTTTT | CASSLSGSNTGELFF
TRBJ2-7 | few | TRBV25-1 | NA | TGTGCCAGCAGTGAACCAACGAACGAGCAGTACTTC | CASSEPTNEQYF
TRBJ2-7 | NA | TRBV11-3 | NA | TGTGCCAGCAGCCCAAGGATGGGGTTCGGCGAGCAGTACTTC | CASSPRMGFGEQYF
TRBJ2-7 | NA | TRBV6-6 | NA | TGTGCCAGCAGTCCCACAGAGACCTACGAGCAGTACTTC | CASSPTETYEQYF
TRBJ1-2 | NA | TRBV10-3 | NA | TGTGCCATCAGGTCGTGGGGATGGGGCCTCTATGGCTACACCTTC | CAIRSWGWGLYGYTF
TRBJ2-5 | few | TRBV7-9 | TRBD2 | TGTGCCAGCAGCAGATCACTAGCGGGATTACAAGAGACCCAGTACTTC | CASSRSLAGLQETQYF
TRBJ2-3 | NA | TRBV14 | NA | TGTGCCAGCAGCCAAGAGTGGATAGGTACAGATACGCAGTATTTT | CASSQEWIGTDTQYF
TRBJ2-3 | NA | TRBV28 | NA | TGTGCCAGCCTCGATAATTTCGGGGGCCCTAGCACAGATACGCAGTATTTT | CASLDNFGGPSTDTQYF
TRBJ2-7 | NA | TRBV11-2 | NA | TGTGCCAGCAGCTTTCAAGGAGACTCCTACGAGCAGTACTTC | CASSFQGDSYEQYF
TRBJ2-7 | few | TRBV27 | NA | TGTGCCAGCAGGATCGGGACTGAAACAGGGGAGCAGTACTTC | CASRIGTETGEQYF
TRBJ1-4 | NA | TRBV11-2 | NA | TGTGCCAGCAGCCAAGGGGCGGGTACAACTAATGAAAAACTGTTTTTT | CASSQGAGTTNEKLFF
TRBJ2-2 | NA | TRBV6-5 | NA | TGTGCCAGCAGTTACTCTCTGTGGCTCGGCACCGGGGAGCTGTTTTTT | CASSYSLWLGTGELFF
TRBJ1-2 | NA | TRBV11-2 | TRBD1 | TGTGCCAGCAGGGAAGGGACAGGGGGTTTCGGTGGCTACACCTTC | CASREGTGGFGGYTF
TRBJ1-1 | NA | TRBV28 | NA | TGTGCCAGCAGTTTACCGGTGGAGGGGGGTATAAACACTGAAGCTTTCTTT | CASSLPVEGGINTEAFF
TRBJ1-1 | NA | TRBV28 | NA | TGTGCCAGCAGTTTAGCCAGGGGCTTGGAGAACACTGAAGCTTTCTTT | CASSLARGLENTEAFF
TRBJ2-7 | many | TRBV4-1 | TRBD2 | TGTGCCAGCAGCCACGAAAGCGGGAGAGGGGGTGACGAGCAGTACTTC | CASSHESGRGGDEQYF
TRBJ2-7 | NA | TRBV6-5 | NA | TGTGCCAGCAGTGACAGGACAAACCGTTACGAGCAGTACTTC | CASSDRTNRYEQYF
TRBJ2-7 | few | TRBV7-6 | NA | TGTGCCAGCAGCCAGATCGGGGACGAGCAGTACTTC | CASSQIGDEQYF
TRBJ1-1 | few | TRBV9 | TRBD1 | TGTGCCAGCAGCGCCCCGACAGGGTTAATATCTGAAGCTTTCTTT | CASSAPTGLISEAFF
TRBJ2-2 | once | TRBV10-3 | NA | TGTGCCATCAGTGATAATGACTGGAACACCGGGGAGCTGTTTTTT | CAISDNDWNTGELFF
TRBJ2-3 | NA | TRBV30 | NA | TGTGCCTGGAGTGTCTCGCTCTACGCAGATACGCAGTATTTT | CAWSVSLYADTQYF
TRBJ2-2 | NA | TRBV5-1 | TRBD2 | TGCGCCAGCAGCCCCCCTCGGGGGGAGGGGACCGGGGAGCTGTTTTTT | CASSPPRGEGTGELFF
TRBJ1-1 | NA | TRBV7-8 | NA | TGTGCCAGCAGTCACACTGGAGGAGCAGAAGCTTTCTTT | CASSHTGGAEAFF